These T cell receptor beta chains were read from a single sample in a study of breast tumors, draining lymph nodes, adjacent tissues. A single record per CDR3 protein comes from TCRdb applying MiXCR to the multiplex PCR reads. The sample records tens of thousands of distinct CDR3 sequences, roughly 19% being singletons. Sequencing used axillary lymph node tissue. The receptors stem from a female donor with breast cancer. Some clones in this sample may be carry-over from other donors' samples. Each CDR3 is given with its conserved first and last residue. The D gene is left open where the match is weak. Part of the rows lack a size; the others show once, few, many or a class for expanded clones.

TRBJ2-1,TRBV4-2,TRBD2,many,18,CASSQYAGTSGRANEQFF,TGTGCCAGCAGCCAATACGCCGGGACTAGCGGGAGGGCCAATGAGCAGTTCTTC
TRBJ2-7,TRBV9,NA,many,18,CASSVEPNRAGAFNEQYF,TGTGCCAGCAGCGTCGAACCAAATAGAGCAGGAGCTTTTAACGAGCAGTACTTC
TRBJ2-5,TRBV19,NA,many,12,CASSNNQETQYF,TGTGCCAGTAGCAATAACCAAGAGACCCAGTACTTC
TRBJ2-3,TRBV6-7,NA,NA,16,CASTLSRGDSTDTPYF,TGTGCCAGCACCCTATCACGGGGGGACAGCACAGATACGCCGTATTTT
TRBJ2-3,TRBV6-1,NA,many,15,CASEAGHVSTDTQYF,TGTGCCAGCGAAGCGGGACATGTAAGCACAGATACGCAGTATTTT
TRBJ1-4,TRBV2,NA,many,14,CASSEQGTNEKLFF,TGTGCCAGCAGTGAACAGGGAACTAATGAAAAACTGTTTTTT
TRBJ1-3,TRBV11-3,NA,many,15,CASSLAWGGGNTIYF,TGTGCCAGCAGCTTAGCATGGGGAGGCGGAAACACCATATATTTT
TRBJ2-3,TRBV20-1,NA,many,14,CSAETVSSTDTQYF,TGCAGTGCGGAAACAGTCTCTAGCACAGATACGCAGTATTTT
TRBJ1-6,TRBV20-1,NA,many,15,CSAQSASGADSPLHF,TGCAGTGCTCAATCAGCAAGCGGTGCTGATTCACCCCTCCACTTT
TRBJ2-3,TRBV4-1,TRBD2,NA,21,CASSQPIGTSGTQQPTDTQYF,TGCGCCAGCAGCCAACCTATCGGGACTAGCGGGACCCAGCAACCCACAGATACGCAGTATTTT
TRBJ1-2,TRBV27,TRBD1,many,13,CASSFRGAGGYTF,TGTGCCAGCAGTTTCAGGGGGGCAGGTGGCTACACCTTC
TRBJ2-7,TRBV7-2,NA,many,14,CASSLRDGDYEQYF,TGTGCCAGCAGCCTCCGGGACGGGGACTACGAGCAGTACTTC
TRBJ2-5,TRBV28,NA,NA,15,CASSSTAGSGETQYF,TGTGCCAGCAGTTCAACGGCAGGGTCTGGTGAGACCCAGTACTTC
TRBJ2-3,TRBV27,NA,NA,15,CASSFLRQSTDTQYF,TGTGCCAGCAGTTTCCTTCGACAGTCCACAGATACGCAGTATTTT
TRBJ2-7,TRBV6-6,NA,many,14,CASSSLAASYEQYF,TGTGCCAGCAGTTCACTAGCAGCCTCCTACGAGCAGTACTTC
TRBJ2-3,TRBV7-3,TRBD2,many,14,CASSFLAGTDTQYF,TGTGCCAGCAGCTTCCTAGCGGGCACAGATACGCAGTATTTT
TRBJ2-5,TRBV27,TRBD2,NA,16,CASRHSGRASGETQYF,TGTGCCAGCAGACATAGCGGGAGGGCATCGGGAGAGACCCAGTACTTC
TRBJ2-2,TRBV4-2,NA,many,14,CASRDGPATGELFF,TGTGCCAGCAGGGATGGGCCAGCCACCGGGGAGCTGTTTTTT
TRBJ2-5,TRBV20-1,NA,many,13,CSATKGGQENQYF,TGCAGTGCTACGAAGGGGGGACAAGAGAACCAGTACTTC
TRBJ2-7,TRBV20-1,TRBD2,many,13,CSARTSGSYEQYF,TGCAGTGCTAGGACTAGCGGCTCCTACGAGCAGTACTTC
TRBJ2-5,TRBV20-1,NA,many,11,CSAPRRETQYF,TGCAGTGCCCCAAGGAGAGAGACCCAGTACTTC
TRBJ1-5,TRBV20-1,NA,medium-sized,13,CSASWGRSQPQHF,TGCAGTGCTAGTTGGGGGCGGTCTCAGCCCCAGCATTTT
TRBJ1-1,TRBV7-9,NA,NA,15,CASSLDTGGNAEAFF,TGTGCCAGCAGCTTAGACACGGGGGGTAACGCTGAAGCTTTCTTT
TRBJ2-7,TRBV20-1,NA,many,14,CSARVEGTSYEQYF,TGCAGTGCTAGAGTAGAGGGGACCTCCTACGAGCAGTACTTC
TRBJ2-3,TRBV7-7,NA,many,13,CASSEAVTDTQYF,TGTGCTAGCTCTGAGGCCGTCACAGATACGCAGTATTTT
TRBJ2-3,TRBV6-1,TRBD1,many,14,CASSEARAGGTQYF,TGTGCCAGCAGTGAAGCTCGGGCAGGGGGTACGCAGTATTTT
TRBJ2-3,TRBV5-1,NA,many,12,CATRGGTDTQYF,TGCGCCACCAGGGGTGGCACAGATACGCAGTATTTT
TRBJ2-1,TRBV7-9,TRBD1,many,15,CASSPGQGKYNEQFF,TGTGCCAGCAGCCCGGGACAGGGGAAGTACAATGAGCAGTTCTTC
TRBJ1-6,TRBV2,NA,many,13,CASRAVENSPLHF,TGTGCCAGCAGGGCAGTCGAAAATTCACCCCTCCACTTT
TRBJ2-7,TRBV7-2,TRBD2,many,17,CASSLGGLAGDSYEQYF,TGTGCCAGCAGCTTAGGGGGACTAGCGGGAGACTCCTACGAGCAGTACTTC
TRBJ2-3,TRBV7-6,NA,many,15,CASSLEGSGTDTQYF,TGTGCCAGCAGCTTAGAAGGTAGCGGCACAGATACGCAGTATTTT
TRBJ2-7,TRBV15,NA,many,13,CATSREGGGEQYF,TGTGCCACCAGCAGAGAAGGCGGAGGTGAGCAGTACTTC
TRBJ2-1,TRBV12-3/TRBV12-4,TRBD1,many,17,CASSFFPSGQGANEQFF,TGTGCCAGCAGTTTTTTTCCTTCGGGACAGGGGGCGAATGAGCAGTTCTTC
TRBJ2-6,TRBV6-1,NA,few,18,CASSEGPWGSSGANVLTF,TGTGCCAGCAGTGAAGGACCCTGGGGGTCCTCTGGGGCCAACGTCCTGACTTTC
TRBJ1-4,TRBV20-1,NA,many,11,CSAPIHEKLFF,TGCAGTGCTCCTATTCATGAAAAACTGTTTTTT
TRBJ1-5,TRBV5-1,NA,NA,15,CVSSLVPDSNHPQHF,TGCGTCAGCAGCTTGGTTCCAGATAGCAATCATCCCCAGCATTTT
TRBJ2-3,TRBV11-2,NA,many,14,CASSLEASTDTQYF,TGTGCCAGCAGCTTGGAGGCCTCCACAGATACGCAGTATTTT
TRBJ2-1,TRBV27,NA,NA,15,CASSLGGSSYDEQFF,TGTGCCAGCAGTTTAGGGGGGAGTTCCTACGATGAGCAGTTCTTC
TRBJ2-1,TRBV20-1,TRBD1,many,15,CSATVGDRAYNEQFF,TGCAGTGCAACGGTGGGAGACAGGGCCTACAATGAGCAGTTCTTC
TRBJ1-2,TRBV30,NA,few,12,CAWRAGSGGYTF,TGTGCCTGGAGGGCAGGGTCTGGCGGCTACACCTTC
TRBJ1-4,TRBV2,TRBD1,many,14,CASRWTGGEEKLFF,TGTGCCAGCAGATGGACAGGGGGTGAAGAAAAACTGTTTTTT
TRBJ2-3,TRBV20-1,TRBD2,many,17,CSARGGLAGAGTDTQYF,TGCAGTGCTAGAGGGGGACTAGCGGGAGCGGGCACAGATACGCAGTATTTT
TRBJ2-1,TRBV3-2,NA,NA,17,CASSQERGGPPRNEQLF,TGTGCCAGCAGCCAAGAACGTGGCGGGCCACCCCGCAATGAGCAGCTCTTC
TRBJ2-5,TRBV15,TRBD2,many,16,CATSRLLAGRQETQYF,TGTGCCACCAGCAGACTCTTAGCGGGCCGCCAAGAGACCCAGTACTTC
TRBJ2-7,TRBV10-3,TRBD2,many,15,CAISDGTSGSNEQYF,TGTGCCATCAGTGACGGGACTAGCGGGAGTAACGAGCAGTACTTC
TRBJ1-2,TRBV14,NA,many,14,CASSQGDGYYGYTF,TGTGCCAGCAGCCAAGGGGACGGATACTATGGCTACACCTTC
TRBJ2-3,TRBV19,TRBD2,many,17,CASSIEGGRGGTDTQYF,TGTGCCAGTAGTATAGAGGGAGGGCGTGGAGGCACAGATACGCAGTATTTT
TRBJ2-1,TRBV29-1,NA,many,15,CSVHPISGPYNEQFF,TGCAGCGTCCACCCCATTAGCGGCCCCTACAATGAGCAGTTCTTC
TRBJ2-1,TRBV5-1,NA,many,16,CASSLVSGLSYNEQFF,TGCGCCAGCAGCTTAGTCAGCGGGCTCTCCTACAATGAGCAGTTCTTC
TRBJ1-2,TRBV6-5,TRBD1,many,15,CASSYDRGRTYGYTF,TGTGCCAGCAGTTATGACAGGGGGAGGACCTATGGCTACACCTTC
TRBJ2-1,TRBV5-1,NA,many,15,CASSLLESSYNEQFF,TGCGCCAGCAGCTTGCTCGAGAGCTCCTACAATGAGCAGTTCTTC
TRBJ2-5,TRBV6-1,NA,many,14,CAISYQRIRETQYF,TGTGCCATCTCCTACCAGAGGATCCGAGAGACCCAGTACTTC